These 21 T cell receptor beta chains were sequenced from one sample in a study of cytomegalovirus exposure and HLA in healthy donors. 13 Jbeta primers and 60 Vbeta primers were used for the PCR. The protocol was immunoSEQ multiplex PCR, while the TCRdb copy is restricted to in-frame clones and leaves out a portion. Among 130,000 to 150,000 clones listed, roughly 80% were seen once. Sample: PBMCs. These receptors came from a female donor in good health and CMV-seronegative.

The genes are TRBV11-2 and TRBJ2-2, with a tentative D call TRBD1 (6 bases). The CDR3 loop spans 17 amino acids. With 5 bases removed from V and 0 bases from J, the gap between germline ends came to 16 bases. Germline assignment: CDR1 SGHAT and CDR2 FQNNGV. The CDR3 here is CASSALQGMANTGELFF. The CDR3 region has the DNA TGTGCCAGCAGCGCCCTTCAGGGGATGGCGAACACCGGGGAGCTGTTTTTT.

V gene TRBV7-2 combines with J gene TRBJ1-1; D is unclear. V was trimmed by 6 bases and J by 5 bases, leaving 13 bases between them. The germline V gene encodes CDR1 SGHTA and CDR2 FQGNSA. The CDR3 is made up of 13 amino acids. For the CDR3, the DNA is TGTGCCAGCAGTTCGGCCGGGAGTACTGAAGCTTTCTTT. It codes for CASSSAGSTEAFF.

The CDR3 spells CASSAGGRGENQPQHF. Here the CDR3 DNA reads TGCGCCAGCAGCGCGGGGGGGAGGGGGGAGAATCAGCCCCAGCATTTT. V is TRBV5-1 and J is TRBJ1-5; maybe TRBD1 (6 bases). CDR1 and CDR2 from the germline V gene are SGHRS and YFSETQ. CDR3 length: 16 amino acids. V lost 4 bases and J lost 4, with 18 bases in between.

This clone was counted a few times. V gene TRBV4-1 combines with J gene TRBJ2-1; TRBD1 is a possible D gene (6 bases). The CDR3 is 17 residues long. The germline gives CDR1 MGHRA, CDR2 YSYEKL. Deletions cut 2 bases from V and 0 bases from J, with 14 bases between. CDR3: CASSQNPGASSYNEQFF. DNA for the CDR3: TGCGCCAGCAGCCAAAACCCAGGGGCGAGCTCCTACAATGAGCAGTTCTTC.

The chain employs TRBV19 and TRBJ2-7; 8 bases match TRBD2. CDR3 size: 15 residues. Trimming cost V 5 bases and J 3 bases; bases outside gene matches: 9. CDR1 LNHDA and CDR2 SQIVND come from the germline V gene (reference sequence). CDR3 region: CASSPEAGEGYEQYF. DNA for the CDR3: TGTGCCAGTAGTCCGGAAGCGGGAGAAGGCTACGAGCAGTACTTC.

The chain combines TRBV7-2 with TRBJ1-4, with 9 bases matching TRBD1. The CDR3 runs to 14 residues. CDR1 is SGHTA, CDR2 FQGNSA, per germline. Trimming removed 5 bases from V and 5 bases from J; junction bases left unmatched: 3. CDR3 bases: TGTGCCAGCAGCCAGGGACAGGGAAATGAAAAACTGTTTTTT. Protein product: CASSQGQGNEKLFF.

This sequence joins TRBV5-1 and TRBJ2-5; 10 bases are a match to TRBD1. Germline-derived CDR1 and CDR2 are SGHRS and YFSETQ. V gave up 7 bases and J gave up 3 bases; unmatched junction bases: 15. This CDR3 is 17 amino acids long. The CDR3 nucleotides are TGCGCCAGCGGACAGGGGGTCTCGTTGGCGAAAAAAGAGACCCAGTACTTC. It specifies CASGQGVSLAKKETQYF. Together with reference TRBV5-1 and TRBJ2-5, the CDR3 gives the full variable domain: KAGVTQTPRYLIKTRGQQVTLSCSPISGHRSVSWYQQTPGQGLQFLFEYFSETQRNKGNFPGRFSGRQFSNSRSEMNVSTLELGDSALYLCASGQGVSLAKKETQYFGPGTRLLVL.

This chain links TRBV19 with TRBJ1-4; 7 nucleotides line up with TRBD1. The germline gives CDR1 LNHDA, CDR2 SQIVND (reference sequence). Unmatched junction bases numbered 8, after V lost 6 bases and J lost 7 bases. This CDR3 region has 14 residues. This CDR3 reads CASRRTGWTEKLFF. DNA of the CDR3: TGTGCCAGTAGGCGGACAGGTTGGACTGAAAAACTGTTTTTT.

The table lists this clone with a few counts. The chain is built from TRBV5-1 and TRBJ1-1, with D perhaps matching TRBD1 (6 bases). In germline, CDR1 is SGHRS, CDR2 YFSETQ. This CDR3 contains 14 residues. Trimming took 0 bases from V and 4 from J, leaving 10 bases between them. As DNA, the CDR3 is TGCGCCAGCAGCTTGGGAGACAGGACCACTGAAGCTTTCTTT. Translated, it gives CASSLGDRTTEAFF. Full variable domain (remainder filled in from reference TRBV5-1 and TRBJ1-1): KAGVTQTPRYLIKTRGQQVTLSCSPISGHRSVSWYQQTPGQGLQFLFEYFSETQRNKGNFPGRFSGRQFSNSRSEMNVSTLELGDSALYLCASSLGDRTTEAFFGQGTRLTVV.

V and J are TRBV30 and TRBJ1-6; 9 bases are shared with TRBD1. Germline V gene sequence: CDR1 GTSNPN, CDR2 SVGIG (reference sequence). The CDR3 is 15 amino acids. After removal of 0 bases from V and 9 bases from J, the junction contained 6 bases not matched to a gene. The CDR3 region has the DNA TGTGCCTGGAGTGTACGTGGGACAGGGATTTCACCCCTCCACTTT. Translating it yields CAWSVRGTGISPLHF.

The gene calls are TRBV30 and TRBJ1-6; D ambiguous. CDR1 GTSNPN and CDR2 SVGIG come from the germline V gene (reference sequence). V dropped 0 bases and J dropped 7 bases, with 10 bases sitting between them. The CDR3 extends over 14 amino acids. The CDR3 region is CAWSVGRENSPLHF. As DNA, the CDR3 is TGTGCCTGGAGTGTAGGTAGGGAGAATTCACCCCTCCACTTT.

This chain connects TRBV6-5 to TRBJ1-2; TRBD1 might be the D (5 bases). Germline values: CDR1 MNHEY, CDR2 SVGAGI. Trimming pared 4 bases from V and 6 bases from J, leaving 21 bases between. There are 16 residues in the CDR3. CDR3 sequence (DNA): TGTGCCAGCAGTTCCCAGGGCATAGTTATGGAACATGGCTACACCTTC. Encoded protein: CASSSQGIVMEHGYTF.

This clone was seen a handful of times. The V and J genes are TRBV9 and TRBJ1-1; 7 bases are a match to TRBD1. From germline, CDR1 is SGDLS and CDR2 YYNGEE. This CDR3 has 16 amino acids. The ends lost 3 bases at V and 0 bases at J; junction bases unmatched: 8. The CDR3 is CASSARQGILNTEAFF. The CDR3 coding sequence is TGTGCCAGCAGCGCTAGACAGGGAATTTTGAACACTGAAGCTTTCTTT.

Only one count was recorded for this clone. Germline is not matched at one junction end, which may reflect a read error. The gene calls are TRBV7-7 and TRBJ2-2, with 10 bases aligning to TRBD2. The CDR3 has 16 amino acids. Germline-derived CDR1 and CDR2 are SSHAT and FNYEAQ (reference sequence). The CDR3 DNA follows: TGTGCTAGCAGCTTAACTAGCGGGGTTAACACCGGGGAGCTGTTTTTT. Amino acid sequence: CASSLTSGVNTGELFF.

V usage is TRBV7-9 and J usage is TRBJ2-7; D gene uncertain. The CDR3 loop spans 11 amino acids. Looked up from germline, CDR1 is SEHNR and CDR2 is FQNEAQ (reference sequence). Trimming shortened V by 2 bases and J by 4 bases, and 3 bases separated the two germline ends. The DNA of the CDR3 is TGTGCCAGCAGCTTATATTACGAGCAGTACTTC. It is translated as CASSLYYEQYF.

This clone occurred once. This sequence joins TRBV19 and TRBJ1-2; 7 bases fit TRBD1. The CDR3 runs 16 residues. CDR1 is LNHDA, CDR2 SQIVND, per germline (reference sequence). Germline trimming cut 4 bases from V and 1 base from J; bases unmatched to any gene: 9. The DNA for the CDR3 is TGTGCCAGTAGTACGGTCCGGGACAGAAGTAACTATGGCTACACCTTC. This sequence encodes CASSTVRDRSNYGYTF.

V usage is TRBV28 and J usage is TRBJ1-2; 7 nucleotides align to TRBD1. V dropped 6 bases and J dropped 9; count of bases not matched to a gene: 4. CDR1 and CDR2 (germline): MDHEN, SYDVKM. CDR3 length: 11 amino acids. DNA for the CDR3: TGTGCCAGCAGGATGGACAGGCGCTACACCTTC. This encodes CASRMDRRYTF.

The chain is built from TRBV2 and TRBJ2-1; TRBD2 agrees at 9 bases. The CDR3 covers 18 residues. The V segment lost 2 bases and the J segment 0 bases; nucleotides outside the gene matches: 8. The germline V gene has CDR1 SNHLY and CDR2 FYNNEI. This CDR3 reads CASSERTSVSSSYNEQFF. In DNA form, the CDR3 reads TGTGCCAGCAGTGAAAGGACTAGCGTCTCCAGCTCCTACAATGAGCAGTTCTTC.

This sequence joins TRBV4-1 and TRBJ2-7; the D gene is possibly TRBD1 (6 bases). The CDR3 is made up of 15 amino acids. Germline lookup yields CDR1 MGHRA and CDR2 YSYEKL. The V end lost 0 bases, the J end lost 3 bases, and 12 bases lay between the germline ends. In DNA form, the CDR3 reads TGCGCCAGCAGCCAAGAACCAGGGGCGGGCTACGAGCAGTACTTC. Its protein product is CASSQEPGAGYEQYF.

The chain couples TRBV9 to TRBJ1-2, with 9 bases identical to TRBD1. Germline CDR1 and CDR2: SGDLS and YYNGEE. V lost 4 bases, J lost 2 bases, and 15 bases stayed unmatched. This CDR3 is built from 18 residues. CDR3 in amino acids: CASSPFRTGDIRNYGYTF. CDR3 coding DNA: TGTGCCAGCAGCCCTTTTAGGACAGGGGACATCAGAAACTATGGCTACACCTTC.

This chain connects TRBV5-1 to TRBJ2-2; TRBD1 matches 9 bases. The CDR3 is 17 amino acids. The V gene's germline CDR1 is SGHRS and CDR2 YFSETQ. J gave up 5 bases and V 4 bases, and 12 bases lay outside the gene matches. CDR3 bases: TGCGCCAGCAGCCCTATACAGGGGGCAAGGGGTACCGGGGAGCTGTTTTTT. Translating gives CASSPIQGARGTGELFF.